Each of the 22 T cell receptor beta chains below was sequenced from the same sample in a study of blood T cell repertoires in COVID-19. Some clones are missing from TCRdb's copy, which holds only in-frame ones; the method was immunoSEQ multiplex PCR. The sample lists 270,000 or so clones, approximately 83% occurring once. Sequenced: peripheral blood. The receptors stem from a woman aged 45-60 years who had recovered from COVID-19.

V is TRBV19 and J is TRBJ1-1; D is perhaps TRBD1 (5 bases). Germline CDR1 LNHDA, CDR2 SQIVND (reference sequence). There are 14 residues in the CDR3. V lost 5 bases, J lost 6 bases, and 16 bases lay in between. CDR3 sequence: CASSSPPQGPEAFF. As DNA, the CDR3 is TGTGCCAGTAGTTCTCCCCCCCAGGGTCCTGAAGCTTTCTTT.

The CDR3 DNA follows: TGTGCCAGCAGTCCGTATAGACAAACCGGGGAGCTGTTTTTT. It codes for CASSPYRQTGELFF. The chain has TRBV28 and TRBJ2-2, with D hard to call. Deletions cut 5 bases from V and 5 bases from J, with 12 bases between. Germline V CDR1 and CDR2: MDHEN, SYDVKM. The CDR3 has 14 residues. The variable domain in full, completed from reference TRBV28 and TRBJ2-2, reads DVKVTQSSRYLVKRTGEKVFLECVQDMDHENMFWYRQDPGLGLRLIYFSYDVKMKEKGDIPEGYSVSREKKERFSLILESASTNQTSMYLCASSPYRQTGELFFGEGSRLTVL.

The V call is TRBV6-5, the J call TRBJ2-3; D gene uncertain. The ends were cut back, 2 bases at V and 2 bases at J, with 14 bases in the middle. This CDR3 comprises 16 residues. The V gene's germline CDR1 is MNHEY and CDR2 SVGAGI. The CDR3 DNA reads as TGTGCCAGCAGTTACCTCCTGACTCACCTCACAGATACGCAGTATTTT. Translated, it gives CASSYLLTHLTDTQYF.

The chain uses TRBV29-1 and TRBJ2-5; D assignment may be TRBD1 or TRBD2 (5 bases each). V was cut by 7 bases and J by 6 bases, with 21 bases left in between. This CDR3 has 14 residues. The germline V gene encodes CDR1 SQVTM and CDR2 ANQGSEA. In nucleotides, the CDR3 is TGCAGCGCGGGGCAGGGATGGCGAACAAAGACCCAGTACTTC. It translates to CSAGQGWRTKTQYF.

The V call is TRBV18, the J call TRBJ2-5; 8 bases agree with TRBD1. The germline gives CDR1 KGHSH, CDR2 LQKENI. Germline trimming cut 4 bases from V and 1 base from J; bases unmatched to any gene: 5. The CDR3 covers 15 residues. The CDR3, as DNA: TGTGCCAGCTCACTCGGGACAGGTTTCCAAGAGACCCAGTACTTC. The encoded protein is CASSLGTGFQETQYF.

The chain is built from TRBV20-1 and TRBJ2-3; the D gene is possibly TRBD2 (6 bases). This CDR3 comprises 13 residues. CDR1 is DFQATT and CDR2 is SNEGSKA in the germline V gene (reference sequence). Trimming shortened V by 3 bases and J by 2 bases, and 9 bases separated the two germline ends. The CDR3 here is CSASSSATDTQYF. Here the CDR3 DNA reads TGCAGTGCTAGTTCTAGCGCCACAGATACGCAGTATTTT.

The rearrangement joins TRBV28 to TRBJ1-5; a possible D gene is TRBD1 (6 bases). The germline V gene has CDR1 MDHEN and CDR2 SYDVKM. The germline V and J ends were trimmed by 7 bases and 3 bases, with 16 bases remaining between them. There are 15 residues in the CDR3. CDR3 in DNA: TGTGCCAGCAACCTGAGAGACAGGCCCAATCAGCCCCAGCATTTT. Translating it yields CASNLRDRPNQPQHF.

The rearrangement joins TRBV5-4 to TRBJ2-7, with unresolved D. Deletions cut 2 bases from V and 2 bases from J, with 11 bases between. The CDR3 contains 14 residues. Germline values: CDR1 SGHNT, CDR2 YYREEE (reference sequence). The CDR3 protein is CASSLNGFPYEQYF. The CDR3 region has the DNA TGTGCCAGCAGCTTAAACGGGTTCCCCTACGAGCAGTACTTC. Based on the CDR3 plus reference TRBV5-4 and TRBJ2-7, the full variable domain is ETGVTQSPTHLIKTRGQQVTLRCSSQSGHNTVSWYQQALGQGPQFIFQYYREEENGRGNFPPRFSGLQFPNYSSELNVNALELDDSALYLCASSLNGFPYEQYFGPGTRLTVT.

This clone was recorded once. This chain connects TRBV5-1 to TRBJ2-7, with a possible D match to TRBD1 (5 bases). The CDR3 totals 13 residues. From germline, CDR1 is SGHRS and CDR2 YFSETQ. V was pared by 0 bases and J by 7 bases, with 11 bases between. CDR3 DNA sequence: TGCGCCAGCAGCTTGGACAGGTCCTGGGAGCAGTACTTC. Its translation: CASSLDRSWEQYF.

The chain joins TRBV7-2 to TRBJ1-1, with a tentative D call TRBD1 (6 bases). Trimming shortened V by 5 bases and J by 4 bases, and 20 bases separated the two germline ends. This CDR3 region has 16 residues. The germline gives CDR1 SGHTA, CDR2 FQGNSA. The DNA of the CDR3 is TGTGCCAGCAGCCCAGGGGCGGGGGCGAAGGGCACTGAAGCTTTCTTT. It yields the protein CASSPGAGAKGTEAFF.

J is TRBJ2-6 and V is TRBV11-2; possibly TRBD1 for D (6 bases). Germline lookup yields CDR1 SGHAT and CDR2 FQNNGV. This CDR3 is 15 amino acids long. The V and J ends lost 5 bases and 2 bases respectively, with 10 bases between them. The CDR3 loop reads CASSTNRAGANVLTF. In DNA form, the CDR3 reads TGTGCCAGCAGCACCAACAGGGCTGGGGCCAACGTCCTGACTTTC.

The chain carries TRBV27 and TRBJ2-4, with 12 bases lining up with TRBD1. This CDR3 has 17 amino acids. V shed 3 bases, J shed 5 bases, and the junction held 8 bases outside the gene matches. CDR1 and CDR2 from the germline V gene are MNHEY and SMNVEV (reference sequence). The CDR3 nucleotides read TGTGCCAGCAGTTTTGGGACAGGGGGCGCCGGCCAAAACATTCAGTACTTC. Its protein product is CASSFGTGGAGQNIQYF.

The chain has TRBV4-2 and TRBJ1-5, with unresolved D. The CDR3 length is 13 residues. V dropped 5 bases and J dropped 6 bases, with 11 bases sitting between them. CDR1 is LGHNA and CDR2 is YNFKEQ in the germline V gene. The CDR3 DNA is TGTGCCAGCAGCTCCACTGAGGGTCAGCCCCAGCATTTT. It yields the protein CASSSTEGQPQHF.

This chain links TRBV27 with TRBJ1-1, with D possibly TRBD1 on 6 matching bases. Trimming removed 6 bases at V and 10 bases at J, with 18 bases between. The germline V gene has CDR1 MNHEY and CDR2 SMNVEV (reference sequence). This CDR3 is built from 13 residues. This CDR3 is CASSWALGQVAFF. CDR3 bases: TGTGCCAGCAGCTGGGCCTTGGGACAAGTAGCTTTCTTT.

The J gene is TRBJ2-2, the V gene TRBV6-5, with TRBD1 matching over 7 bases. Germline V gene lookup returns CDR1 MNHEY and CDR2 SVGAGI. V trimming: 9 bases; J trimming: 0 bases; junction bases outside the gene matches: 4. There are 14 residues in the CDR3. Written as DNA, the CDR3 is TGTGCCAGTTACAGGGGCCCGAACACCGGGGAGCTGTTTTTT. This translates into CASYRGPNTGELFF.

The chain is built from TRBV9 and TRBJ1-2; possible D gene TRBD1, 5 bases. The CDR3 extends over 13 amino acids. CDR1 and CDR2 (germline): SGDLS, YYNGEE. V lost 4 bases and J 2 bases, leaving 9 bases between the germline ends. Here the CDR3 reads CASSPRGNYGYTF. The DNA for the CDR3 is TGTGCCAGCAGCCCCCGGGGGAACTATGGCTACACCTTC.

The CDR3 DNA reads TGTGCCAGCACCGCATCACAGGGGGCCCTCTCCTATGGCTACACCTTC. Its protein is CASTASQGALSYGYTF. This rearrangement joins TRBV19 to TRBJ1-2; the match to TRBD1 covers 9 bases. The V and J ends lost 9 bases and 4 bases, in that order; junction bases with no gene match: 15. CDR3 length: 16 residues. Germline CDR1 LNHDA, CDR2 SQIVND (reference sequence).

The chain joins TRBV9 to TRBJ2-7; 11 bases map to TRBD2. Unmatched junction bases numbered 12, after V lost 0 bases and J lost 4 bases. Germline loops: CDR1 SGDLS, CDR2 YYNGEE. This CDR3 contains 18 residues. The CDR3 sequence: CASSVGASGRLYLYEQYF. Here the CDR3 DNA reads TGTGCCAGCAGCGTAGGGGCTAGCGGGAGGCTATACTTATACGAGCAGTACTTC. Combining the CDR3 with reference TRBV9 and TRBJ2-7 gives the whole variable domain DSGVTQTPKHLITATGQRVTLRCSPRSGDLSVYWYQQSLDQGLQFLIQYYNGEERAKGNILERFSAQQFPDLHSELNLSSLELGDSALYFCASSVGASGRLYLYEQYFGPGTRLTVT.

This clone was counted a few times. The rearrangement uses TRBV30 and TRBJ2-1, with TRBD2 identical over 13 bases. The CDR3 is 15 residues long. Germline-derived CDR1 and CDR2 are GTSNPN and SVGIG (reference sequence). After removal of 4 bases from V and 10 bases from J, the junction contained 10 bases not matched to a gene. CDR3 bases: TGTGCCTGGACCGGACTAGCGGGAGCCGTGATGGAGCAGTTCTTC. Translating it yields CAWTGLAGAVMEQFF.

This CDR3 reads CASTGVTTYEQYF. As DNA, the CDR3 is TGTGCCAGCACAGGAGTGACTACCTACGAGCAGTACTTC. The chain carries TRBV14 and TRBJ2-7; D might be TRBD2 (5 bases). Germline-derived CDR1 and CDR2 are SGHDN and FVKESK. V shed 7 bases and J shed 2 bases, with 12 bases lying between them. The CDR3 length is 13 residues.

The chain combines TRBV2 with TRBJ2-2, with D possibly TRBD1 on 6 matching bases. The CDR3 is 15 residues long. Germline-derived CDR1 and CDR2 are SNHLY and FYNNEI. The V end lost 7 bases, the J end lost 0 bases, and 12 bases lay between the germline ends. In DNA, the CDR3 is TGTGCCAGCAATTTACAGGGCACGAACACCGGGGAGCTGTTTTTT. Amino acid sequence: CASNLQGTNTGELFF.

A remark on this clone: The sample contains more than one DNA sequence encoding this CDR3. V and J are TRBV12-3 or TRBV12-4 and TRBJ1-5; the D gene is possibly TRBD1 (5 bases). The CDR3 covers 12 residues. Trimming removed 7 bases from V and 4 bases from J, with 8 bases in between. CDR3 protein: CASTRTNQPQHF. For the CDR3, the DNA is TGTGCCAGCACCCGGACAAATCAGCCCCAGCATTTT.